The clone carrying this T cell receptor beta chain was observed a handful of times. Its antigen remains unidentified. This specimen comes from a study of T-cell memory formation after mild COVID-19. Study observations and caveats: The study found contracting CD4+ clones mainly in CM and EM and contracting CD8+ clones in EMRA.

One entry per CDR3 protein results from TCRdb running MiXCR on the 5' RACE reads. The table lists about 560,000 distinct CDR3 sequences, roughly a fifth of them singletons. The CDR3 covers 15 residues. Germline-derived CDR1 and CDR2 are GTSNPN and SVGIG (reference sequence). With 2 bases clipped from V and 4 bases from J, the junction kept 5 bases outside the gene matches. This rearrangement joins TRBV30 to TRBJ1-6; 7 bases fit TRBD1. This receptor was taken from an adult woman who had mild COVID-19 (a few samples of this study predate the infection). Cell type and time point are not known. Input material: PBMCs or a T cell subset sorted from them (not recorded which). This CDR3 is CAWSFGQVYNSPLHF. The CDR3 DNA follows: TGTGCCTGGAGTTTCGGACAGGTTTATAATTCACCCCTCCACTTT.